Below, 15 T cell receptor beta chains from the same sample are listed, as sequenced in a study of blood T cell repertoires in COVID-19. Data came from immunoSEQ multiplex PCR; TCRdb stores just in-frame clones and leaves some out. Here the sample spans tens of thousands of clones, more than 90% being singletons. Sequenced input: peripheral blood. All receptors come from a human donor in a cohort sampled during active COVID-19.

The chain carries TRBV4-1 and TRBJ2-5; 10 bases align to TRBD2. The CDR3 runs to 18 residues. With 1 base clipped from V and 4 bases from J, the junction kept 12 bases outside the gene matches. The germline gives CDR1 MGHRA, CDR2 YSYEKL. The CDR3 loop reads CASSQVYRSGGASETQYF. The CDR3 region has the DNA TGCGCCAGCAGCCAAGTCTATCGGAGCGGGGGGGCCTCAGAGACCCAGTACTTC.

The CDR3 here is CASSTDRDPGYTF. The CDR3 DNA follows: TGCGCCAGCAGCACCGACAGGGACCCTGGCTACACCTTC. The rearrangement uses TRBV5-1 and TRBJ1-2; 7 nucleotides agree with TRBD1. Trimming took 4 bases from V and 7 from J; bases not matched to a gene: 7. This CDR3 is built from 13 residues. Germline CDR1 SGHRS, CDR2 YFSETQ. Full variable domain (missing parts from reference TRBV5-1 and TRBJ1-2): KAGVTQTPRYLIKTRGQQVTLSCSPISGHRSVSWYQQTPGQGLQFLFEYFSETQRNKGNFPGRFSGRQFSNSRSEMNVSTLELGDSALYLCASSTDRDPGYTFGSGTRLTVV.

The V call is TRBV13, the J call TRBJ2-7; 12 bases are a match to TRBD2. The CDR3 extends over 15 amino acids. The V and J ends lost 3 bases and 4 bases, in that order; junction bases with no gene match: 4. Germline lookup yields CDR1 PRHDT and CDR2 FYEKMQ (reference sequence). CDR3: CASSFTGLAGYEQYF. CDR3 coding DNA: TGTGCCAGCAGCTTTACGGGACTAGCGGGTTACGAGCAGTACTTC.

The rearrangement joins TRBV11-2 to TRBJ1-2, with D possibly being TRBD1 (5 bases). The CDR3 spans 15 residues. Per germline, CDR1 SGHAT and CDR2 FQNNGV. Trimming shortened V by 4 bases and J by 2 bases, and 14 bases separated the two germline ends. The CDR3 here is CASSSLGRDNYGYTF. CDR3 bases: TGTGCCAGCAGCTCCCTGGGGAGGGACAACTATGGCTACACCTTC.

This clone was seen a single time. This chain joins TRBV2 and TRBJ2-7; D gene uncertain. Trimming shortened V by 2 bases and J by 13 bases, and 12 bases separated the two germline ends. Germline CDR1 reads SNHLY; CDR2 reads FYNNEI. The CDR3 covers 11 residues. The DNA of the CDR3 is TGTGCCAGCAGTGAAACGTCGAACATATACGTC. Translation gives CASSETSNIYV.

This clone was detected once. The gene calls are TRBV4-3 and TRBJ2-3; 8 nucleotides agree with TRBD2. This CDR3 spans 14 amino acids. V lost 4 bases and J lost 5; bases outside the gene matches: 5. The V gene's germline CDR1 is LGHNA and CDR2 YSLEER. This CDR3 is CASSPLRGGDTQYF. Written as DNA, the CDR3 is TGCGCCAGCAGCCCACTACGGGGGGGAGATACGCAGTATTTT.

CDR3 sequence reads: CASSPGQGDGELFF. The CDR3 DNA follows: TGTGCCAGCTCACCGGGACAGGGCGACGGGGAGCTGTTTTTT. This sequence joins TRBV18 and TRBJ2-2; 9 bases are a match to TRBD1. V lost 3 bases and J lost 7; bases outside the gene matches: 3. This CDR3 is 14 amino acids long. CDR1 is KGHSH and CDR2 is LQKENI in the germline V gene. The full variable domain, with the rest looked up from reference TRBV18 and TRBJ2-2, is NAGVMQNPRHLVRRRGQEARLRCSPMKGHSHVYWYRQLPEEGLKFMVYLQKENIIDESGMPKERFSAEFPKEGPSILRIQQVVRGDSAAYFCASSPGQGDGELFFGEGSRLTVL.

V is TRBV7-9 and J is TRBJ1-4; 9 nucleotides match TRBD1. Germline V gene sequence: CDR1 SEHNR, CDR2 FQNEAQ (reference sequence). This CDR3 is built from 14 residues. V lost 5 bases, J lost 8 bases, and 6 bases stayed unmatched. The CDR3 here is CASSQDRGREKLFF. CDR3 nucleotide sequence: TGTGCCAGCAGCCAGGACAGGGGAAGAGAAAAACTGTTTTTT.

The V gene is TRBV19, the J gene TRBJ2-7, with 7 bases that match TRBD2. CDR1 LNHDA and CDR2 SQIVND come from the germline V gene (reference sequence). V lost 7 bases, J lost 3 bases, and 12 bases stayed unmatched. This CDR3 region has 15 residues. The CDR3 DNA sequence: TGTGCCAGTAAGGAGGCTAGCGGAGGATTCTACGAGCAGTACTTC. Its protein product is CASKEASGGFYEQYF. Full variable domain (missing parts from reference TRBV19 and TRBJ2-7): DGGITQSPKYLFRKEGQNVTLSCEQNLNHDAMYWYRQDPGQGLRLIYYSQIVNDFQKGDIAEGYSVSREKKESFPLTVTSAQKNPTAFYLCASKEASGGFYEQYFGPGTRLTVT.

The chain combines TRBV2 with TRBJ2-6; perhaps TRBD1 as D (5 bases). Trimming pared 6 bases from V and 0 bases from J, leaving 9 bases between. This CDR3 spans 15 amino acids. Per germline, CDR1 SNHLY and CDR2 FYNNEI. The CDR3 coding sequence is TGTGCCAGCAGCGACAGAACCTCTGGGGCCAACGTCCTGACTTTC. Translated, it gives CASSDRTSGANVLTF.

The J gene is TRBJ1-2, the V gene TRBV12-5, with a weak D call TRBD1 (6 bases). The V end lost 1 base, the J end lost 4 bases, and 13 bases lay between the germline ends. This CDR3 region has 15 residues. CDR1 LGHNT and CDR2 FRNRAP come from the germline V gene. The CDR3 bases are TGTGCTAGTGGTTTGGGACAGGTCAAATTCTATGGCTACACCTTC. Protein: CASGLGQVKFYGYTF. Looking up the rest from reference TRBV12-5 and TRBJ1-2 gives the full variable domain: DARVTQTPRHKVTEMGQEVTMRCQPILGHNTVFWYRQTMMQGLELLAYFRNRAPLDDSGMPKDRFSAEMPDATLATLKIQPSEPRDSAVYFCASGLGQVKFYGYTFGSGTRLTVV.

V is TRBV5-8 and J is TRBJ2-3; perhaps TRBD2 as D (6 bases). The V gene's germline CDR1 is SGHTS and CDR2 YDEGEE. The length of the CDR3 is 14 residues. Trimming removed 2 bases at V and 6 bases at J, with 13 bases between. The CDR3 spells CASSFFGSEDTQYF. The CDR3 DNA reads as TGTGCCAGCAGCTTCTTCGGGAGTGAGGATACGCAGTATTTT.

A remark on this clone: Germline is not matched at one junction end, which may reflect a read error. The chain carries TRBV19 and TRBJ1-5; D gene uncertain. This CDR3 has 11 amino acids. Germline V gene sequence: CDR1 LNHDA, CDR2 SQIVND (reference sequence). Here the CDR3 DNA reads TGTGCCAGTAGAGGGCTCGGGGTTATGAATTTT. It specifies CASRGLGVMNF.

Written as DNA, the CDR3 is TGTGCCAGCGGGCTAGGGGAAACCTACGAGCAGTACTTC. It encodes CASGLGETYEQYF. The rearrangement uses TRBV11-1 and TRBJ2-7; the D gene is possibly TRBD1 (5 bases). Per germline, CDR1 SGHAT and CDR2 FQDESV (reference sequence). CDR3 length: 13 residues. Deletions cut 8 bases from V and 2 bases from J, with 13 bases between.

V is TRBV9 and J is TRBJ1-2, with D hard to call. V was shortened by 3 bases and J by 3 bases, with 15 bases between the two germline ends. Germline V gene data show CDR1 as SGDLS and CDR2 as YYNGEE. The CDR3 is 15 residues long. The CDR3 sequence: CASSEDTGDYYGYTF. The CDR3 DNA reads TGTGCCAGCAGCGAGGATACGGGAGATTACTATGGCTACACCTTC.